These T cell receptor beta chains were read from a single sample in a study of T cell responses to AZD1222 COVID-19 vaccine. Only in-frame clones appear in the TCRdb table, and some are missing; sequencing was by immunoSEQ multiplex PCR. The sample yields approximately 190,000 clones, around 92% seen once. Sample: peripheral blood, taken on day 0 of AZD1222 vaccination. These TCRs come from an adult in good health. The CDR3 runs from the conserved cysteine through the conserved F or W. Each record gives: J gene, V gene, CDR3 protein.

J: TRBJ1-1
V: TRBV28
CDR3: CASGFTGLGTEAFF

J: TRBJ1-5
V: TRBV18
CDR3: CASPEPQHF

J: TRBJ1-4
V: TRBV28
CDR3: CASSLSATNEKLFF

J: TRBJ1-3
V: TRBV5-1
CDR3: CASSLEQGRGNTIYF

J: TRBJ2-3
V: TRBV12-5
CDR3: CASGLTSTDTQYF

J: TRBJ2-2
V: TRBV19
CDR3: CATGPGPNTGELFF

J: TRBJ1-1
V: TRBV28
CDR3: CASSLYGRTTEAFF

J: TRBJ2-7
V: TRBV13
CDR3: CASSLGRKNYEQYF

J: TRBJ1-5
V: TRBV12-5
CDR3: CASGLGFGQPQHF

J: TRBJ1-5
V: TRBV6-1
CDR3: CASSERRHQSQPQHF

J: TRBJ1-2
V: TRBV11-2
CDR3: CASSPGGNYGYTF

J: TRBJ1-5
V: TRBV7-9
CDR3: CASSLGPQDPHF

J: TRBJ1-1
V: TRBV7-3
CDR3: CASRFDSNTEAFF

J: TRBJ1-1
V: TRBV30
CDR3: CAYSRLMNTEAFF

J: TRBJ1-5
V: TRBV9
CDR3: CASSVADRGNQPQHF

J: TRBJ1-4
V: TRBV2
CDR3: CASSAGERLFF

J: TRBJ1-1
V: TRBV4-2
CDR3: CASSQGTGEAFF

J: TRBJ1-5
V: TRBV12-5
CDR3: CASGLGTGGLEPQHF

J: TRBJ2-4
V: TRBV5-4
CDR3: CASSTTEGLGKNIQYF

J: TRBJ2-2
V: TRBV6-5
CDR3: CASKKNTGELFF